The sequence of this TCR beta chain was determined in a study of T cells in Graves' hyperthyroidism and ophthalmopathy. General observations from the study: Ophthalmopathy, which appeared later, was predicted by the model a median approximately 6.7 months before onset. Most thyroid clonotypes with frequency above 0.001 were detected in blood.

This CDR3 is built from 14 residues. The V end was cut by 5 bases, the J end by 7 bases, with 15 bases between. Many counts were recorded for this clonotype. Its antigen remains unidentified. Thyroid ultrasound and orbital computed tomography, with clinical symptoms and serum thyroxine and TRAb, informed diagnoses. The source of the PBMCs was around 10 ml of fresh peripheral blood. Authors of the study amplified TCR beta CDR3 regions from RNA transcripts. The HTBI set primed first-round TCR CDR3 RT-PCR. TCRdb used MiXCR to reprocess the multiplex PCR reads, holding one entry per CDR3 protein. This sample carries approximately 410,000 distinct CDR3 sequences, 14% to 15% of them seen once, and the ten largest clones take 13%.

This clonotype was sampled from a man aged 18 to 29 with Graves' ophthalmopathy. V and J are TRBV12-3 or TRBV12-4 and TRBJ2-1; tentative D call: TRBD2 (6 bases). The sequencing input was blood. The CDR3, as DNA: TGTGCCAGCAGTCCCCGGGGAGGCCCAAATGAGCAGTTCTTC. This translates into CASSPRGGPNEQFF.